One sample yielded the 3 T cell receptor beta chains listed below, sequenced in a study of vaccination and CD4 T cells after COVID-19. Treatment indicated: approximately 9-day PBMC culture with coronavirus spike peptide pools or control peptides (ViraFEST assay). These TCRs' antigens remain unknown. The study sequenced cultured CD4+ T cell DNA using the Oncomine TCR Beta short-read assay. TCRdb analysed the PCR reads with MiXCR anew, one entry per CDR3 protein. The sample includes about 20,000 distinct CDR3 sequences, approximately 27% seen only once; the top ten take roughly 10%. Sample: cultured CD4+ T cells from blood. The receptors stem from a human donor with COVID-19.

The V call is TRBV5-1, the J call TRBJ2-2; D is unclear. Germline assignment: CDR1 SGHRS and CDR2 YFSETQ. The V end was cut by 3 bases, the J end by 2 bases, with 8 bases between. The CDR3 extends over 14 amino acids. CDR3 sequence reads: CASSSDLNTGELFF. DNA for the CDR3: TGCGCCAGCAGCTCAGACCTAAACACCGGGGAGCTGTTTTTT.

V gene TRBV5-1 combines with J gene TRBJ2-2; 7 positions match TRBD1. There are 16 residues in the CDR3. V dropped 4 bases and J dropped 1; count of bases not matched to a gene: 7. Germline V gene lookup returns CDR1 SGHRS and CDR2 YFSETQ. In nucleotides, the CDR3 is TGCGCCAGCAGCGTCGTCAGGACAGGGAACACCGGGGAGCTGTTTTTT. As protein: CASSVVRTGNTGELFF. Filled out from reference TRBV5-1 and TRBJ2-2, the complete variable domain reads KAGVTQTPRYLIKTRGQQVTLSCSPISGHRSVSWYQQTPGQGLQFLFEYFSETQRNKGNFPGRFSGRQFSNSRSEMNVSTLELGDSALYLCASSVVRTGNTGELFFGEGSRLTVL.

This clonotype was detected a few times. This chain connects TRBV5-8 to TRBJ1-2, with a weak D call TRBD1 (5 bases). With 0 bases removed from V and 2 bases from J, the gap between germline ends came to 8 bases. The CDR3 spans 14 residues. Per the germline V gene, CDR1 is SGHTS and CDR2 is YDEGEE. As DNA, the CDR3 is TGTGCCAGCAGCTTGGGTTGGGGGAACTATGGCTACACCTTC. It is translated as CASSLGWGNYGYTF.